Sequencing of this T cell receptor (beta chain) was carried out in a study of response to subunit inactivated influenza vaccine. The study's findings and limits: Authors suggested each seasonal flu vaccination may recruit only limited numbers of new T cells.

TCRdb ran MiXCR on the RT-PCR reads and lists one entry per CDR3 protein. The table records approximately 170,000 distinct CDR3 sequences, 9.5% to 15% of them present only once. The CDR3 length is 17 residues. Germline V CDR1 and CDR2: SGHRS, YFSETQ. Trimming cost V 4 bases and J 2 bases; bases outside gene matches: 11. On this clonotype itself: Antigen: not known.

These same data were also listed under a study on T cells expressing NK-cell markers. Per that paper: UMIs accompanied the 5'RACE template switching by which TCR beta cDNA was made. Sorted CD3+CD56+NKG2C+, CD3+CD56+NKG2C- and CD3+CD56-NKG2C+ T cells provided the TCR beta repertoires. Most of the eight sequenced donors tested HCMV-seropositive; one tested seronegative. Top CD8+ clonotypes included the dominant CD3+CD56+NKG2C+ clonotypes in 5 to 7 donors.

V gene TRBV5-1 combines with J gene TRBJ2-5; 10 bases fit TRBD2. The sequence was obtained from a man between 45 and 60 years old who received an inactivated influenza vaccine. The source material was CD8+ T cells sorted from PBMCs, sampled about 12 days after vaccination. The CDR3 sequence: CASSRTSGREVQETQYF. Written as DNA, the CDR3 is TGCGCCAGCAGCCGGACTAGCGGAAGAGAGGTACAAGAGACCCAGTACTTC. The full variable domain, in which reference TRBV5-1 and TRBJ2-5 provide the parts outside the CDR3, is KAGVTQTPRYLIKTRGQQVTLSCSPISGHRSVSWYQQTPGQGLQFLFEYFSETQRNKGNFPGRFSGRQFSNSRSEMNVSTLELGDSALYLCASSRTSGREVQETQYFGPGTRLLVL.